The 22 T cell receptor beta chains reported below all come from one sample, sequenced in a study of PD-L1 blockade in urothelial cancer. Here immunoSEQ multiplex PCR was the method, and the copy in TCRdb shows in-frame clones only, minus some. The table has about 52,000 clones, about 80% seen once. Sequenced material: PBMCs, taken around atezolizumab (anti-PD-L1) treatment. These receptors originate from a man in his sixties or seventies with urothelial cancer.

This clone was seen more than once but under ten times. CDR3 nucleotide sequence: TGTGCCAGCAGCCCAACAGGGGGGATCCTAAAATACAATGAGCAGTTCTTC. It specifies CASSPTGGILKYNEQFF. This chain connects TRBV7-2 to TRBJ2-1, with 8 nucleotides matching TRBD1. Germline lookup yields CDR1 SGHTA and CDR2 FQGNSA. The CDR3 runs 17 residues. V trimming: 5 bases; J trimming: 4 bases; junction bases outside the gene matches: 13.

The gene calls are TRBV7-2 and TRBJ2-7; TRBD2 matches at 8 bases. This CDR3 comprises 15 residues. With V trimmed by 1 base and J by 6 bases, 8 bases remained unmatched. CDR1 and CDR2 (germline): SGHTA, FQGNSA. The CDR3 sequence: CASSLEGTRGGEQYF. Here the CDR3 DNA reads TGTGCCAGCAGCTTAGAGGGGACTAGAGGTGGCGAGCAGTACTTC.

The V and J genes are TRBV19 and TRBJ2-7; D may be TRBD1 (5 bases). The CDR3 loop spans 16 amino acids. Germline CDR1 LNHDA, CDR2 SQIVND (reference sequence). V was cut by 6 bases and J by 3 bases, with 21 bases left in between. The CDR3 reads CASSRAVDGRHYEQYF. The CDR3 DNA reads TGTGCCAGTAGCAGGGCGGTAGACGGAAGACACTACGAGCAGTACTTC.

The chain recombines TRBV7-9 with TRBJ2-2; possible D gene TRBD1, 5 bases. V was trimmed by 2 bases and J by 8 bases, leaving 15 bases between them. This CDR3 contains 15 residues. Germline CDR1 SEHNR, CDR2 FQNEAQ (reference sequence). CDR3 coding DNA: TGTGCCAGCAGCTTATCACTAAGACAGATTGGGGAGCTGTTTTTT. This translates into CASSLSLRQIGELFF.

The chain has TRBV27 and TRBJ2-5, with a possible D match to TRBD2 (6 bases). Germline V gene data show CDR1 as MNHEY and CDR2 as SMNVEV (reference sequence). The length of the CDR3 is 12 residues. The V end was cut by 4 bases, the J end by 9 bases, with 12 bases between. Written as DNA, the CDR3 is TGTGCCAGCAGTTCCCGCGGGAAGGCCCAGTACTTC. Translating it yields CASSSRGKAQYF.

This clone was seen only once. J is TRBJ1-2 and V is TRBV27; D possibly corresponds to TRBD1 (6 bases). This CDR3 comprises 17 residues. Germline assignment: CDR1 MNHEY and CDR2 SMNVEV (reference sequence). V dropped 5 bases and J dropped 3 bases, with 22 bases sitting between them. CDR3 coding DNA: TGTGCCAGCAGTCCGCAGGGGAACCGGGCCTCCTACTATGGCTACACCTTC. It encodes CASSPQGNRASYYGYTF.

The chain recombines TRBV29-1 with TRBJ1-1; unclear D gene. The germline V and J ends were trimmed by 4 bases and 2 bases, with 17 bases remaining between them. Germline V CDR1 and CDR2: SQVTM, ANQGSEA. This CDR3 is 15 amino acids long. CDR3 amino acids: CSVAPPHGVNTEAFF. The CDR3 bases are TGCAGCGTTGCCCCCCCCCACGGGGTAAACACTGAAGCTTTCTTT.

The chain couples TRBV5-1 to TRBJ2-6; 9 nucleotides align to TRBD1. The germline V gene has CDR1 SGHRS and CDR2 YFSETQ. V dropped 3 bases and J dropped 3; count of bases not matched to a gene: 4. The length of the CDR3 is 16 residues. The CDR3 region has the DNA TGCGCCAGCAGCTCACCGGGACAGGGTGGGGCCAACGTCCTGACTTTC. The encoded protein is CASSSPGQGGANVLTF.

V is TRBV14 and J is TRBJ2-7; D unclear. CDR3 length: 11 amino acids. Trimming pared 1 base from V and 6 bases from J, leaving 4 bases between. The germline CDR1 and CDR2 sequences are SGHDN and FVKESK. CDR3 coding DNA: TGTGCCAGCAGCCAAGCCGTCGAGCAGTACTTC. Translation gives CASSQAVEQYF.

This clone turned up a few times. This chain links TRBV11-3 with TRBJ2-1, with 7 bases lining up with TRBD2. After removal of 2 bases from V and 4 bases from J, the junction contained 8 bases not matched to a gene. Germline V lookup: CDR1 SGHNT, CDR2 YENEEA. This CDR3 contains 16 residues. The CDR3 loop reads CASSLTRASGYNEQFF. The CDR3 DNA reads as TGTGCCAGCAGCTTAACAAGGGCTAGCGGTTACAATGAGCAGTTCTTC.

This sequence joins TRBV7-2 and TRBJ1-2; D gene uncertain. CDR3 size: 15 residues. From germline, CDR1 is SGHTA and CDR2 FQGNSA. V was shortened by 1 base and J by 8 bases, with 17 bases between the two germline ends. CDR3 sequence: CASSLGAITLRGYTF. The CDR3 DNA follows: TGTGCCAGCAGCTTAGGGGCCATAACCCTCCGAGGCTACACCTTC.

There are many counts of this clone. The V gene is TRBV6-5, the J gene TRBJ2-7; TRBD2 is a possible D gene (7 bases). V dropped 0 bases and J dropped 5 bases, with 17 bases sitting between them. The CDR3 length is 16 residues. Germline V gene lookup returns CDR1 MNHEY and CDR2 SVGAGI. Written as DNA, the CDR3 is TGTGCCAGCAGTTACTCGAGGGGGGGGAGTTATCACGAGCAGTACTTC. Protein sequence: CASSYSRGGSYHEQYF.

The CDR3 is CASSLELTGANVLTF. Here the CDR3 DNA reads TGTGCCAGCAGCTTGGAACTAACCGGGGCCAACGTCCTGACTTTC. The V gene is TRBV5-8, the J gene TRBJ2-6; D not resolved. The CDR3 contains 15 residues. V was cut by 0 bases and J by 4 bases, with 8 bases left in between. Germline lookup yields CDR1 SGHTS and CDR2 YDEGEE. Supplemented by reference TRBV5-8 and TRBJ2-6, the full variable domain reads EAGVTQSPTHLIKTRGQQATLRCSPISGHTSVYWYQQALGLGLQFLLWYDEGEERNRGNFPPRFSGRQFPNYSSELNVNALELEDSALYLCASSLELTGANVLTFGAGSRLTVL.

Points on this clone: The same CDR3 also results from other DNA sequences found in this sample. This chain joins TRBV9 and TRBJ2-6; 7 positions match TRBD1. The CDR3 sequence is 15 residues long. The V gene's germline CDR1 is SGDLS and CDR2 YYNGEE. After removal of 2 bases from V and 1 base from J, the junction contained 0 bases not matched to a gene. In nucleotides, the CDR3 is TGTGCCAGCAGCGTGACAGGGTCTGGGGCCAACGTCCTGACTTTC. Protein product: CASSVTGSGANVLTF.

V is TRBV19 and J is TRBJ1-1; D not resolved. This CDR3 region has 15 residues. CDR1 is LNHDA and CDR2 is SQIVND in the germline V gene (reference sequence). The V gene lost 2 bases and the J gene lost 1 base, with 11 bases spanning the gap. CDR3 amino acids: CASSIYQMKNTEAFF. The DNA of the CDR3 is TGTGCCAGTAGTATATACCAGATGAAGAACACTGAAGCTTTCTTT.

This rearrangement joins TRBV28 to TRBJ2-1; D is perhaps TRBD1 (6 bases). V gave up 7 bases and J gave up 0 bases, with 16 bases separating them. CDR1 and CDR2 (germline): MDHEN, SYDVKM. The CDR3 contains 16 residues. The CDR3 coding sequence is TGTGCCAGCACCTCTACCGGGACAAGCTCCTACAATGAGCAGTTCTTC. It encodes CASTSTGTSSYNEQFF.

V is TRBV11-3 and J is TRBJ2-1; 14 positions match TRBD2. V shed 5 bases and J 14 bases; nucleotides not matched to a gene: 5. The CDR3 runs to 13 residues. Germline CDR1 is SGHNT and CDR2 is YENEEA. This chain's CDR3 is CASSPGLAGVEFF. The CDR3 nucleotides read TGTGCCAGCAGCCCGGGACTAGCGGGAGTTGAGTTCTTC.

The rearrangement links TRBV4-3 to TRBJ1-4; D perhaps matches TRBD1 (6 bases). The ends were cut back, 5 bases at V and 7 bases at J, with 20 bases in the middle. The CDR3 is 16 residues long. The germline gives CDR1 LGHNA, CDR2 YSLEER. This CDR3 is CASSNGQSGWGEKLFF. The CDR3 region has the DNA TGCGCCAGCAGCAATGGACAGTCTGGGTGGGGTGAAAAACTGTTTTTT.

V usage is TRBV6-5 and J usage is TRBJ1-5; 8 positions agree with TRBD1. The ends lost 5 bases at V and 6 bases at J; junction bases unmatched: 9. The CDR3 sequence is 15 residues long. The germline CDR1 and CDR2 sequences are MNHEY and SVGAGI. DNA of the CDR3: TGTGCCAGCAGTAAGGACAGGGATTCTACTCAGCCCCAGCATTTT. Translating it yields CASSKDRDSTQPQHF.

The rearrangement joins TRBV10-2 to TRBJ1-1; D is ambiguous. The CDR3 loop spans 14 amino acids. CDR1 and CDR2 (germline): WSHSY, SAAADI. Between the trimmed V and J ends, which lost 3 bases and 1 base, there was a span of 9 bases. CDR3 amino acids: CASSDNKKNTEAFF. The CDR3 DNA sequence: TGCGCCAGCAGTGATAACAAAAAGAACACTGAAGCTTTCTTT.

CDR3 loop: CASRFSGPAIQQFF. CDR3 bases: TGTGCCAGCAGATTTAGCGGCCCTGCGATACAGCAGTTCTTC. The chain links TRBV7-2 to TRBJ2-1, with D maybe TRBD2 (6 bases). V lost 6 bases to trimming and J lost 11 bases, with 20 bases between them. Germline loops: CDR1 SGHTA, CDR2 FQGNSA. This CDR3 has 14 residues.

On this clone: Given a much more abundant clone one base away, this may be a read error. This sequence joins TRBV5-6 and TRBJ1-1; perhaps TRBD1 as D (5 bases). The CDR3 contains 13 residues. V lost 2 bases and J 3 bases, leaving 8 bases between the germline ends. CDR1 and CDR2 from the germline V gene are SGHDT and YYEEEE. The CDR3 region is CASSFGGDTEAFF. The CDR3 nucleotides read TGTGCCAGCAGCTTCGGGGGGGACACTGAAGCTTTCTTT.